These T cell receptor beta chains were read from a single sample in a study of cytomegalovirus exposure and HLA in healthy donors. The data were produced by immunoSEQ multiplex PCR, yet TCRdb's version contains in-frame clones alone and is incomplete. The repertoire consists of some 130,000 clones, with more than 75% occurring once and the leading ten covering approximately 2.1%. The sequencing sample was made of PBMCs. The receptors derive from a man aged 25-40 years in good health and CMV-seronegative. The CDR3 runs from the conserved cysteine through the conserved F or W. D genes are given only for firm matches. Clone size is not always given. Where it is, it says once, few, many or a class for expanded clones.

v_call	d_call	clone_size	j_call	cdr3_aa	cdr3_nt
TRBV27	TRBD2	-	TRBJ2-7	CASTSGSYEQYF	TGTGCCAGCACTAGCGGGAGTTACGAGCAGTACTTC
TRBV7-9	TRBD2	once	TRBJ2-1	CASSLAGGPYNEQFF	TGTGCCAGCAGCTTAGCGGGAGGGCCGTACAATGAGCAGTTCTTC
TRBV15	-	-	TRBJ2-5	CATSLGGTQYF	TGTGCCACCAGCTTGGGGGGGACCCAGTACTTC
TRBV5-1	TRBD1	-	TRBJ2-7	CASSLVGGTGRTYEQYF	TGCGCCAGCAGCTTGGTGGGAGGGACAGGGAGGACCTACGAGCAGTACTTC
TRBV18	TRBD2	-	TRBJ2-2	CALFRRGTSGTVGAGELFF	TGTGCTCTTTTTCGACGGGGGACTAGCGGGACTGTTGGGGCCGGGGAGCTGTTTTTT
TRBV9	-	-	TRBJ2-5	CASSEGLQGTQYF	TGTGCCAGCAGCGAGGGGCTTCAAGGGACCCAGTACTTC
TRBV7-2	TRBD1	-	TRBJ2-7	CASSPMTGDVQYF	TGTGCCAGCAGCCCGATGACAGGGGACGTGCAGTACTTC
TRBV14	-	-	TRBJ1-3	CASSQNTGSGNTIYF	TGTGCCAGCAGCCAAAACACAGGGTCTGGAAACACCATATATTTT
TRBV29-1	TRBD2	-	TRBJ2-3	CSRTSGSDTQYF	TGCAGCAGGACTAGCGGCTCAGATACGCAGTATTTT
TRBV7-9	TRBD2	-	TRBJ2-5	CASSSSGSKETQYF	TGTGCCAGCAGCTCTAGCGGGAGTAAAGAGACCCAGTACTTC
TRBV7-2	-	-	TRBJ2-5	CASSPTSGGAGAQYF	TGTGCCAGCAGCCCCACATCTGGGGGCGCGGGGGCCCAGTACTTC
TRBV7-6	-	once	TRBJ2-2	CASSYLAGELFF	TGTGCCAGCAGCTATCTAGCCGGGGAGCTGTTTTTT
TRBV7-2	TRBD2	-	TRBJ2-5	CASSIAGVRETQYF	TGTGCCAGCAGCATAGCGGGAGTGAGGGAGACCCAGTACTTC
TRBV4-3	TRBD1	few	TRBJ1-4	CASSRRSGTENEKLFF	TGCGCCAGCAGCCGACGCTCCGGGACAGAGAATGAAAAACTGTTTTTT
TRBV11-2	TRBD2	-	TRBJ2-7	CASSLKRGLAGGGSYEQYF	TGTGCCAGCAGCTTGAAAAGGGGACTAGCGGGAGGGGGATCCTACGAGCAGTACTTC
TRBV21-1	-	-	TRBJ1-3	CASSEMGQPSGNTIYF	TGTGCCAGCAGCGAAATGGGACAGCCCTCTGGAAACACCATATATTTT
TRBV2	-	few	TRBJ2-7	CANQIASEQYF	TGTGCCAACCAGATTGCCTCCGAGCAGTACTTC
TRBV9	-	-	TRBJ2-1	CASSVVSGNREQFF	TGTGCCAGCAGCGTAGTTAGCGGCAACCGAGAGCAGTTCTTC
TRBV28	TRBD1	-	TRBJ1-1	CASSPATGMNTEAFF	TGTGCCAGCAGCCCAGCGACAGGGATGAACACTGAAGCTTTCTTT
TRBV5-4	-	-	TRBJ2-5	CASRSYGVAETQYF	TGTGCCAGCAGAAGTTACGGGGTAGCGGAGACCCAGTACTTC